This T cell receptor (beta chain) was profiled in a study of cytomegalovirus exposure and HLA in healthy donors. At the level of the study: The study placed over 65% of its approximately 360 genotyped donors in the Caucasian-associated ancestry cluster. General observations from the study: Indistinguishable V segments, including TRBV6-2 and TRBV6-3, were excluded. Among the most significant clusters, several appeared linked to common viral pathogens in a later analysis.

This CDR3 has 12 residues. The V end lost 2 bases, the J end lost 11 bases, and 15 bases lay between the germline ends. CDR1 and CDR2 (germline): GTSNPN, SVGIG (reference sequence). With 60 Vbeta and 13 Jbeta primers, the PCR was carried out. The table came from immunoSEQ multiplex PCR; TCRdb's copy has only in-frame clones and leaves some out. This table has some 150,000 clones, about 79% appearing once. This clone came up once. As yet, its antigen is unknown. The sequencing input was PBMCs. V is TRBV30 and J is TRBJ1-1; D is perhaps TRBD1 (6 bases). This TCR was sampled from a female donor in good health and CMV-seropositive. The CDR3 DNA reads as TGTGCCTGGAGTCCCCAGGGGCGTCGGGCTTTCTTT. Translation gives CAWSPQGRRAFF. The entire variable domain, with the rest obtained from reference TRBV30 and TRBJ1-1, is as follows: SQTIHQWPATLVQPVGSPLSLECTVEGTSNPNLYWYRQAAGRGLQLLFYSVGIGQISSEVPQNLSASRPQDRQFILSSKKLLLSDSGFYLCAWSPQGRRAFFGQGTRLTVV.